These 27 T cell receptor beta chains came from one sample sequenced in a study of long-term antiretroviral therapy in people with HIV. It was version v3.0 of the immunoSEQ assay that was run at survey level. Generated by immunoSEQ multiplex PCR, the TCRdb table keeps only in-frame clones and is missing some. The sample comprises under 25,000 clones, around three quarters of which are singletons, and about 5.3% rests with the top ten. The sample was unsorted PBMCs, taken 0.5 years after starting antiretroviral therapy. Receptor source: a woman aged 40 to 50 with HIV.

The chain carries TRBV10-2 and TRBJ2-6; TRBD1 might be the D (5 bases). Deletions cut 8 bases from V and 4 bases from J, with 15 bases between. The CDR3 is 15 amino acids. Germline V CDR1 and CDR2: WSHSY, SAAADI. This CDR3 is CASLPKGLGANVLTF. In nucleotides, the CDR3 is TGCGCCAGCCTACCTAAGGGGTTAGGGGCCAACGTCCTGACTTTC.

This chain connects TRBV30 to TRBJ1-4, with TRBD1 as a possible D gene (5 bases). The germline V gene has CDR1 GTSNPN and CDR2 SVGIG (reference sequence). The CDR3 is 14 amino acids. V was shortened by 0 bases and J by 7 bases, with 12 bases between the two germline ends. For the CDR3, the DNA is TGTGCCTGGAGTGTACGGGGGGGTGGTGAAAAACTGTTTTTT. As protein: CAWSVRGGGEKLFF.

The rearrangement uses TRBV6-1 and TRBJ1-5, with D unresolved. Germline CDR1 and CDR2: MNHNS and SASEGT. This CDR3 is 13 amino acids long. The germline V and J ends were trimmed by 8 bases and 7 bases, with 15 bases remaining between them. The CDR3 bases are TGTGCCAGCTCTCTCCCCCTAACACAGCCCCAGCATTTT. This encodes CASSLPLTQPQHF.

This clone has a single count. The chain links TRBV9 to TRBJ2-1, with a possible D match to TRBD2 (7 bases). This CDR3 has 15 residues. Germline CDR1 reads SGDLS; CDR2 reads YYNGEE. Trimming took off 2 bases at V and 0 bases at J, with 9 bases between the two ends. CDR3: CASSVGGASYNEQFF. The CDR3 coding sequence is TGTGCCAGCAGCGTTGGGGGGGCCTCCTACAATGAGCAGTTCTTC. Filled out from reference TRBV9 and TRBJ2-1, the complete variable domain reads DSGVTQTPKHLITATGQRVTLRCSPRSGDLSVYWYQQSLDQGLQFLIQYYNGEERAKGNILERFSAQQFPDLHSELNLSSLELGDSALYFCASSVGGASYNEQFFGPGTRLTVL.

V usage is TRBV28 and J usage is TRBJ1-1; D gene uncertain. Germline V CDR1 and CDR2: MDHEN, SYDVKM. There are 12 residues in the CDR3. V lost 3 bases to trimming and J lost 8 bases, with 10 bases between them. DNA for the CDR3: TGTGCCAGCAGTTTCCCCGGGGAAGAAGCTTTCTTT. Translation: CASSFPGEEAFF.

This rearrangement joins TRBV12-5 to TRBJ2-2; 13 bases are a match to TRBD2. This CDR3 is 18 amino acids long. The germline V gene has CDR1 LGHNT and CDR2 FRNRAP. Unmatched junction bases numbered 9, after V lost 1 base and J lost 7 bases. In DNA form, the CDR3 reads TGTGCTAGTGGTTTGGCTACTAGCGGGGGGGCCATGATCGGGGAGCTGTTTTTT. Protein sequence: CASGLATSGGAMIGELFF.

The chain recombines TRBV29-1 with TRBJ2-1, with D possibly being TRBD1 (8 bases). Germline V CDR1 and CDR2: SQVTM, ANQGSEA. Trimming shortened V by 6 bases and J by 3 bases, and 12 bases separated the two germline ends. The CDR3 covers 13 residues. CDR3 loop: CSVQGGSYNEQFF. The CDR3 DNA reads TGCAGCGTACAGGGGGGGAGCTACAATGAGCAGTTCTTC.

J is TRBJ2-3 and V is TRBV11-1; TRBD2 matches 10 bases. The germline gives CDR1 SGHAT, CDR2 FQDESV (reference sequence). The CDR3 contains 18 residues. J lost 3 bases, V lost 0 bases, and 9 bases had no gene match. As DNA, the CDR3 is TGTGCCAGCAGCTTAGCCCTAGCGGGGGAGCGGCTGACAGATACGCAGTATTTT. Translated, it gives CASSLALAGERLTDTQYF.

The gene calls are TRBV2 and TRBJ2-1; 9 bases match TRBD2. CDR1 is SNHLY, CDR2 FYNNEI, per germline. CDR3 size: 20 residues. Trimming removed 6 bases from V and 0 bases from J; junction bases left unmatched: 18. In nucleotides, the CDR3 is TGTGCCAGCAGACCAGGGGGACTAGCTCGACCCCTAAGCTCCTACAATGAGCAGTTCTTC. Its protein is CASRPGGLARPLSSYNEQFF. Using reference TRBV2 and TRBJ2-1 for the parts outside the CDR3, the full variable domain is EPEVTQTPSHQVTQMGQEVILRCVPISNHLYFYWYRQILGQKVEFLVSFYNNEISEKSEIFDDQFSVERPDGSNFTLKIRSTKLEDSAMYFCASRPGGLARPLSSYNEQFFGPGTRLTVL.

The chain uses TRBV11-2 and TRBJ2-3, with TRBD2 matching 7 bases. V shed 1 base, J shed 1 base, and the junction held 2 bases outside the gene matches. CDR1 and CDR2 (germline): SGHAT, FQNNGV. CDR3 length: 15 amino acids. The CDR3 DNA follows: TGTGCCAGCAGCTTAGCGGCGGGAGGCACAGATACGCAGTATTTT. Its translation is CASSLAAGGTDTQYF.

The rearrangement joins TRBV30 to TRBJ1-5, with D uncertain. Trimming removed 3 bases at V and 0 bases at J, with 9 bases between. The CDR3 consists of 14 residues. CDR1 GTSNPN and CDR2 SVGIG come from the germline V gene (reference sequence). The CDR3 region is CAWSTVDSNQPQHF. CDR3 DNA: TGTGCCTGGAGCACAGTCGATAGCAATCAGCCCCAGCATTTT.

This chain links TRBV7-9 with TRBJ1-5; D call uncertain. The V and J ends lost 4 bases and 1 base respectively, with 8 bases between them. Germline lookup yields CDR1 SEHNR and CDR2 FQNEAQ (reference sequence). The CDR3 extends over 14 amino acids. The CDR3 DNA is TGTGCCAGCAGCTGGGGAGACAGCAATCAGCCCCAGCATTTT. Translated: CASSWGDSNQPQHF.

The chain uses TRBV2 and TRBJ1-1, with D perhaps matching TRBD1 (6 bases). The CDR3 sequence is 11 residues long. Germline V lookup: CDR1 SNHLY, CDR2 FYNNEI. The germline V and J ends were trimmed by 9 bases and 10 bases, with 15 bases remaining between them. The CDR3 bases are TGTGCCAGTCAGGACAGTTCCCGAGCTTTCTTT. This sequence encodes CASQDSSRAFF.

V and J are TRBV5-5 and TRBJ1-1; no definite D call. Germline CDR1 SGHKS, CDR2 YYEKEE (reference sequence). CDR3 length: 14 amino acids. Trimming stripped 6 bases from V and 2 bases from J, with 14 bases between. CDR3 loop: CASTLLGRNTEAFF. The CDR3 coding sequence is TGTGCCAGCACCCTTTTGGGGAGAAACACTGAAGCTTTCTTT.

The rearrangement joins TRBV6-1 to TRBJ2-3; no clear D. Trimming stripped 3 bases from V and 3 bases from J, with 7 bases between. Germline V CDR1 and CDR2: MNHNS, SASEGT. CDR3 length: 13 amino acids. CDR3 nucleotide sequence: TGTGCCAGCAGTGAGGTGGCTACAGATACGCAGTATTTT. This encodes CASSEVATDTQYF.

This chain links TRBV4-3 with TRBJ2-1; D gene unclear. Germline V gene lookup returns CDR1 LGHNA and CDR2 YSLEER. The length of the CDR3 is 18 residues. Trimming pared 0 bases from V and 3 bases from J, leaving 18 bases between. The CDR3 protein is CASSQDLGRSSGYNEQFF. CDR3 coding DNA: TGCGCCAGCAGCCAAGATCTGGGTCGGAGTTCAGGCTACAATGAGCAGTTCTTC.

V usage is TRBV28 and J usage is TRBJ2-7; 7 bases map to TRBD1. CDR3 length equals 17 residues. Losses at the gene ends were 5 bases for V and 3 bases for J; bases not matched to a gene: 16. CDR1 and CDR2 from the germline V gene are MDHEN and SYDVKM. In DNA, the CDR3 is TGTGCCAGCAGTCTCTCCCACAGGGGCCGACGCGACTACGAGCAGTACTTC. Amino acid sequence: CASSLSHRGRRDYEQYF.

This clone was seen only once. V gene TRBV5-1 combines with J gene TRBJ2-2; perhaps TRBD1 as D (6 bases). Trimming removed 3 bases from V and 6 bases from J, with 9 bases in between. The CDR3 totals 13 residues. CDR1 is SGHRS and CDR2 is YFSETQ in the germline V gene. The CDR3 bases are TGCGCCAGCAGCTCCACAGGGCCCGGGGAGCTGTTTTTT. It is translated as CASSSTGPGELFF.

V is TRBV4-3 and J is TRBJ2-3; TRBD1 aligns across 10 bases. Trimming at V came to 8 bases and at J to 3 bases, leaving 5 bases not matched to a gene. In germline, CDR1 is LGHNA, CDR2 YSLEER. The CDR3 extends over 14 amino acids. CDR3: CASGDRGRTDTQYF. The CDR3 bases are TGCGCCAGCGGCGACAGGGGGCGTACAGATACGCAGTATTTT.

The rearrangement links TRBV7-9 to TRBJ2-5, with 15 bases identical to TRBD2. With V trimmed by 4 bases and J by 0 bases, 6 bases remained unmatched. CDR1 is SEHNR and CDR2 is FQNEAQ in the germline V gene (reference sequence). CDR3 length: 18 residues. The CDR3 bases are TGTGCCAGCAGCTCGACAGGACTAGCGGGGGGGTACCAAGAGACCCAGTACTTC. It yields the protein CASSSTGLAGGYQETQYF.

The chain couples TRBV7-3 to TRBJ2-3, with D unclear. The V gene lost 5 bases and the J gene lost 0 bases, with 6 bases spanning the gap. Germline CDR1 SGHTA, CDR2 FQGTGA. CDR3 length: 13 residues. The CDR3 DNA follows: TGTGCCAGCAGCCACCACAGCACAGATACGCAGTATTTT. As protein: CASSHHSTDTQYF.

This sequence joins TRBV4-2 and TRBJ2-7; TRBD1 matches at 8 bases. J was trimmed by 1 base and V by 4 bases; bases with no gene match: 6. Germline assignment: CDR1 LGHNA and CDR2 YNFKEQ. This CDR3 is built from 15 residues. The CDR3 region is CASSPLGTGSYEQYF. CDR3 bases: TGTGCCAGCAGCCCGCTGGGGACAGGTTCCTACGAGCAGTACTTC.

The chain couples TRBV10-3 to TRBJ1-5, with D perhaps matching TRBD1 (5 bases). CDR1 is ENHRY and CDR2 is SYGVKD in the germline V gene. The ends were cut back, 4 bases at V and 2 bases at J, with 9 bases in the middle. This CDR3 contains 14 residues. CDR3 nucleotide sequence: TGTGCCATCAGTGCAGGGTCGGGCAATCAGCCCCAGCATTTT. Amino acids: CAISAGSGNQPQHF.

This clone was seen only a few times. The rearrangement joins TRBV11-2 to TRBJ2-7; 9 bases agree with TRBD1. The length of the CDR3 is 12 residues. J gave up 12 bases and V 5 bases, and 8 bases lay outside the gene matches. Germline-derived CDR1 and CDR2 are SGHAT and FQNNGV. The CDR3 spells CASSTTGGWGYF. The CDR3 nucleotides read TGTGCCAGCAGCACTACAGGGGGCTGGGGGTACTTC.

The gene calls are TRBV6-5 and TRBJ1-3; D uncertain. This CDR3 is built from 11 residues. Germline CDR1 and CDR2: MNHEY and SVGAGI. Trimming left V 6 bases short and J 9 bases short, with 9 bases between. The CDR3: CASRSQATIYF. The CDR3 DNA follows: TGTGCCAGCAGAAGTCAGGCCACCATATATTTT.

Concerning this clone: The same CDR3 also results from other DNA sequences found in this sample. The V gene is TRBV7-2, the J gene TRBJ2-1, with D possibly being TRBD2 (6 bases). Germline V lookup: CDR1 SGHTA, CDR2 FQGNSA. V lost 1 base and J lost 1, with 8 bases in between. This CDR3 is built from 15 residues. The CDR3 region has the DNA TGTGCCAGCAGCTTAGATCGGGGGTCCTACAATGAGCAGTTCTTC. Its protein is CASSLDRGSYNEQFF.

The V and J genes are TRBV30 and TRBJ2-3; D is unclear. The CDR3 consists of 13 residues. CDR1 GTSNPN and CDR2 SVGIG come from the germline V gene (reference sequence). V lost 0 bases to trimming and J lost 2 bases, with 6 bases between them. The CDR3 loop is CAWSVTDTDTQYF. CDR3 DNA sequence: TGTGCCTGGAGTGTAACAGACACAGATACGCAGTATTTT.